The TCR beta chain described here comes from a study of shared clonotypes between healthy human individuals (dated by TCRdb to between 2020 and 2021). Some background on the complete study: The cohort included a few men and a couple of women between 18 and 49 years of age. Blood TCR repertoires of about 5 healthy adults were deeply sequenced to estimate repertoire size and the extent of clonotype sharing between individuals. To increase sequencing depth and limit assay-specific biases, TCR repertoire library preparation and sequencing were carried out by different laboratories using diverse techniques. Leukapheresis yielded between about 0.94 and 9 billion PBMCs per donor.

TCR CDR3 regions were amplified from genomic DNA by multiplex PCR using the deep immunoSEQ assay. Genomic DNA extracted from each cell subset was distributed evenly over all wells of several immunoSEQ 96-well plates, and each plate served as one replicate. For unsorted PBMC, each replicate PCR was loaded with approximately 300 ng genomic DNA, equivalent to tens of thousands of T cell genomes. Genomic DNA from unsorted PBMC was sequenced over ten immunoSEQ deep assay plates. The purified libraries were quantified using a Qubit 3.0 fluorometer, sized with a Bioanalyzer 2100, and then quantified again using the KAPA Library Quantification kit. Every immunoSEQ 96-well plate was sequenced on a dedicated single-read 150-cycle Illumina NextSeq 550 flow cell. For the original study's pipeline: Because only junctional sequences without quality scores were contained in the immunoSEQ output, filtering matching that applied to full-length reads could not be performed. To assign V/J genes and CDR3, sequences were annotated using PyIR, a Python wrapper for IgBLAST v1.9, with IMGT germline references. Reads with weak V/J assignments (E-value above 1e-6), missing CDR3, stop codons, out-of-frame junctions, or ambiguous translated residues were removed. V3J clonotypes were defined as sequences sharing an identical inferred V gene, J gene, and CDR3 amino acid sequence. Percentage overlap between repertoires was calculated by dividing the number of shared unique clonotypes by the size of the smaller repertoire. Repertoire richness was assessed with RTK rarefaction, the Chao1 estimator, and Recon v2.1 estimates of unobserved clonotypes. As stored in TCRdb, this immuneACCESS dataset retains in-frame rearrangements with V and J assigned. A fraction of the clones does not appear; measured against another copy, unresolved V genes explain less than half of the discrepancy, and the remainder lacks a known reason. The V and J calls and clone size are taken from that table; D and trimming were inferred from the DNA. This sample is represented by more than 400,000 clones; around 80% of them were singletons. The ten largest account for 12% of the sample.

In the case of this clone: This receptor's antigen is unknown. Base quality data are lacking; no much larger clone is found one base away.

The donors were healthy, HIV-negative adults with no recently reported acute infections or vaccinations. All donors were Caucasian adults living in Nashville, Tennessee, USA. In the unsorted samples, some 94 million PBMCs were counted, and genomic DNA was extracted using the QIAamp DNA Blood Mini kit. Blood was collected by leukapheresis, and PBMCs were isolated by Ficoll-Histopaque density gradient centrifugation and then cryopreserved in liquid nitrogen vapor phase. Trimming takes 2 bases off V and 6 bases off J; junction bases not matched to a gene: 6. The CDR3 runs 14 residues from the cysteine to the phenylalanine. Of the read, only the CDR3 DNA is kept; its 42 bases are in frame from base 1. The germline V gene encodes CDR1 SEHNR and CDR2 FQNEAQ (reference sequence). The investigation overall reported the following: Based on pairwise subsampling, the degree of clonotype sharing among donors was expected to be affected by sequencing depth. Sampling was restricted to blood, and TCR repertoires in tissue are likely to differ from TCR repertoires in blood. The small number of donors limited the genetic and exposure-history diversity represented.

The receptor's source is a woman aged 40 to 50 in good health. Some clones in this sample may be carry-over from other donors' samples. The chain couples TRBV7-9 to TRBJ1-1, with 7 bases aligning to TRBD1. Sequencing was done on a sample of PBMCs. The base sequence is TGTGCCAGCAGCTTATTGGCAGGGGGGGCTGAAGCTTTCTTT. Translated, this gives CASSLLAGGAEAFF.